Presented here are 15 T cell receptor beta chains from one specimen sequenced in a study of early T cells in non-severe SARS-CoV-2 infection. One entry per CDR3 protein results from TCRdb running MiXCR on the 5' RACE reads. The sample carries about 84,000 distinct CDR3 sequences, around 10% recorded once. The source material was whole blood. The origin of the receptors is an adult who was a healthcare worker with PCR-confirmed SARS-CoV-2 infection or an uninfected control (not recorded which).

This clonotype was observed at least ten times. This chain joins TRBV9 and TRBJ2-1; 8 bases map to TRBD2. The CDR3 runs 16 residues. The germline CDR1 and CDR2 sequences are SGDLS and YYNGEE. With 5 bases clipped from V and 1 base from J, the junction kept 8 bases outside the gene matches. CDR3 amino acids: CASSGSGKGSYNEQFF. The CDR3 coding sequence is TGTGCCAGCAGTGGTAGCGGGAAGGGGTCCTACAATGAGCAGTTCTTC.

The rearrangement joins TRBV7-9 to TRBJ2-5, with D possibly TRBD2 on 6 matching bases. Germline lookup yields CDR1 SEHNR and CDR2 FQNEAQ (reference sequence). Between the trimmed V and J ends, which lost 0 bases and 4 bases, there was a span of 12 bases. The CDR3 has 15 amino acids. The CDR3 DNA sequence: TGTGCCAGCAGCTTAGCGCGGAGGGATCTAGAGACCCAGTACTTC. Translating it yields CASSLARRDLETQYF.

The gene calls are TRBV28 and TRBJ1-4, with D uncertain. V lost 7 bases to trimming and J lost 10 bases, with 16 bases between them. Germline CDR1 reads MDHEN; CDR2 reads SYDVKM. The CDR3 runs 13 residues. The chain's CDR3 is CASTIDGNTKLFF. CDR3 DNA: TGTGCCAGCACCATAGACGGAAATACAAAACTGTTTTTT.

This clonotype was counted between two and nine times. The chain joins TRBV3-1 to TRBJ1-1; no clear D. Between the trimmed V and J ends, which lost 4 bases and 1 base, there was a span of 13 bases. Germline CDR1 is LGHDT and CDR2 is YNNKEL (reference sequence). The CDR3 covers 15 residues. The CDR3: CASSPTGRRNTEAFF. The CDR3 DNA is TGTGCCAGCAGCCCTACCGGGCGGAGGAACACTGAAGCTTTCTTT.

The table lists this clonotype with many counts. The rearrangement links TRBV6-6 to TRBJ2-1; D gene uncertain. CDR1 and CDR2 (germline): MNHNY, SVGAGI (reference sequence). The V and J ends lost 6 bases and 3 bases respectively, with 15 bases between them. This CDR3 region has 15 residues. CDR3 sequence: CASSPNVGGYNEQFF. CDR3 DNA sequence: TGTGCCAGCAGCCCTAATGTGGGTGGCTACAATGAGCAGTTCTTC.

J is TRBJ2-7 and V is TRBV12-3 or TRBV12-4; TRBD1 might be the D (5 bases). Trimming took 3 bases from V and 6 from J, leaving 15 bases between them. The CDR3 runs 14 residues. This CDR3 is CASSLASRVFEQYF. In DNA form, the CDR3 reads TGTGCCAGCAGTTTGGCATCCAGGGTATTCGAGCAGTACTTC.

This clonotype was detected ten times or more. The rearrangement links TRBV14 to TRBJ2-5, with 10 bases that match TRBD2. CDR3 length: 15 residues. The germline gives CDR1 SGHDN, CDR2 FVKESK. The V and J ends lost 4 bases and 1 base, in that order; junction bases with no gene match: 3. CDR3 nucleotide sequence: TGTGCCAGCAGCCCCAGGACTAGCGGCCAAGAGACCCAGTACTTC. This sequence encodes CASSPRTSGQETQYF.

This chain joins TRBV20-1 and TRBJ1-2, with TRBD1 matching over 7 bases. CDR1 and CDR2 (germline): DFQATT, SNEGSKA (reference sequence). Trimming at V came to 6 bases and at J to 5 bases, leaving 12 bases not matched to a gene. This CDR3 is built from 14 residues. The CDR3 spells CSATRQGEYYGYTF. The CDR3 region has the DNA TGCAGTGCCACCAGACAGGGCGAGTATTATGGCTACACCTTC.

This clonotype was seen a handful of times. This chain joins TRBV28 and TRBJ2-3, with 7 positions matching TRBD1. CDR1 is MDHEN, CDR2 SYDVKM, per germline. Trimming cost V 2 bases and J 3 bases; bases outside gene matches: 11. The CDR3 is 17 amino acids. The CDR3: CASSLIGRGYDTDTQYF. CDR3 coding DNA: TGTGCCAGCAGTTTAATAGGCAGGGGGTATGATACAGATACGCAGTATTTT.

The CDR3 DNA sequence: TGTGCCAGCAGTTGGACTCGGACTCCGTCACAGTACTTC. This codes for CASSWTRTPSQYF. The J gene is TRBJ2-7, the V gene TRBV28, with D possibly matching TRBD2 (5 bases). CDR3 length: 13 amino acids. Germline V gene lookup returns CDR1 MDHEN and CDR2 SYDVKM. Trimming pared 4 bases from V and 10 bases from J, leaving 17 bases between.

This clonotype was counted many times. The chain combines TRBV7-9 with TRBJ2-7; TRBD2 aligns across 8 bases. The germline V gene encodes CDR1 SEHNR and CDR2 FQNEAQ (reference sequence). The CDR3 extends over 13 amino acids. Losses at the gene ends were 6 bases for V and 5 bases for J; bases not matched to a gene: 6. CDR3 amino acids: CASRAGTSDEQYF. The CDR3 DNA sequence: TGTGCCAGCAGGGCCGGGACTAGTGACGAGCAGTACTTC.

This rearrangement joins TRBV2 to TRBJ2-5; unclear D gene. CDR1 is SNHLY and CDR2 is FYNNEI in the germline V gene. Trimming took off 4 bases at V and 2 bases at J, with 8 bases between the two ends. This CDR3 has 13 amino acids. DNA for the CDR3: TGTGCCAGCAGTGCTGACCTACAAGAGACCCAGTACTTC. Its protein is CASSADLQETQYF.

The DNA for the CDR3 is TGTGCCAGCAGCCCCACCGGGCTAGCGGACAATGAGCAGTTCTTC. The encoded protein is CASSPTGLADNEQFF. The chain couples TRBV7-9 to TRBJ2-1, with TRBD2 identical over 7 bases. Germline trimming cut 5 bases from V and 5 bases from J; bases unmatched to any gene: 9. The germline V gene encodes CDR1 SEHNR and CDR2 FQNEAQ (reference sequence). The CDR3 covers 15 residues.

This clonotype came up a few times. J is TRBJ1-5 and V is TRBV10-3; D is undetermined. Germline V lookup: CDR1 ENHRY, CDR2 SYGVKD. V dropped 6 bases and J dropped 6 bases, with 15 bases sitting between them. The CDR3 runs to 14 residues. CDR3 nucleotides: TGTGCCATCAGCCGGGCAGACCCTAGTCAGCCCCAGCATTTT. Translating it yields CAISRADPSQPQHF.

CDR3 nucleotides: TGTGCCAGCAGCGTCAGGAACACCGGGGAGCTGTTTTTT. Protein sequence: CASSVRNTGELFF. The rearrangement uses TRBV6-5 and TRBJ2-2, with D uncertain. The CDR3 consists of 13 residues. V dropped 6 bases and J dropped 1 base, with 6 bases sitting between them. The germline V gene has CDR1 MNHEY and CDR2 SVGAGI.